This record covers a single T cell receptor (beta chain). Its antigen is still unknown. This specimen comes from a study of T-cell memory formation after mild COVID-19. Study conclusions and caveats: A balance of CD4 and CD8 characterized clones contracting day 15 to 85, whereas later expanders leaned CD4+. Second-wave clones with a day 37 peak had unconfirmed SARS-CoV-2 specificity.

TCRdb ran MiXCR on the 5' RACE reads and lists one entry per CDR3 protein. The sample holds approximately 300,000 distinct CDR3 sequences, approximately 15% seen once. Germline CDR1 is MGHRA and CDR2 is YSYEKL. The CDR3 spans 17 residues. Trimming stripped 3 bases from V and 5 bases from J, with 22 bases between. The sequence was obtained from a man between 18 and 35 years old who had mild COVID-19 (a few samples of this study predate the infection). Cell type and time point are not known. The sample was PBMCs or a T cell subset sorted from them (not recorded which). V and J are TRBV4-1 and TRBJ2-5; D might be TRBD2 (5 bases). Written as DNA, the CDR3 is TGCGCCAGCAGCCAGGCCCCAGGAGTGGGCGGGTGGGAGACCCAGTACTTC. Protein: CASSQAPGVGGWETQYF.